This is a list of T cell receptor beta chains from one sample in a study of T cell responses to AZD1222 COVID-19 vaccine. TCRdb's table, derived via immunoSEQ multiplex PCR, lists solely in-frame clones and lacks some. Of about 120,000 clones listed, 87% are singletons. Source: peripheral blood, taken on day 0 of AZD1222 vaccination. These receptors originate from an adult in good health. Both conserved end residues are part of each CDR3. The order of the fields is D gene, CDR3 length, clone size, J gene, V gene, CDR3 DNA, CDR3 protein. A D gene is named only where the DNA matches it firmly. Size values are once, few and many counts, or a class for expanded clones, and some rows have none.

>NA|13|NA|TRBJ1-1|TRBV3-1/TRBV3-2
TGTGCCAGCAGCTCCTGGACGCCCACTGAAGCTTTCTTT
CASSSWTPTEAFF
>TRBD1|16|NA|TRBJ2-3|TRBV11-3
TGTGCCAGCAGCCGGGACAGTAGAACTAGCACAGATACGCAGTATTTT
CASSRDSRTSTDTQYF
>TRBD2|16|NA|TRBJ2-3|TRBV27
TGTGCCAGCAGTTTGCGCGGGAGGGCCGGAGGAGATACGCAGTATTTT
CASSLRGRAGGDTQYF
>NA|15|NA|TRBJ2-7|TRBV18
TGTGCCAGCTCACCGGGGGCCGGAAGCCCCTACGAGCAGTACTTC
CASSPGAGSPYEQYF
>TRBD1|16|NA|TRBJ1-5|TRBV7-9
TGTGCCAGCAGCTACGGGACAGGGGGCAGGAATCAGCCCCAGCATTTT
CASSYGTGGRNQPQHF
>TRBD1|15|NA|TRBJ1-5|TRBV19
TGTGCCAGTAGTAACCAGGGGGCGGTAGGTCAGCCCCAGCATTTT
CASSNQGAVGQPQHF
>NA|15|NA|TRBJ2-1|TRBV4-1
TGCGCCAGCAGCCACGTATTGAGCTCCTACAATGAGCAGTTCTTC
CASSHVLSSYNEQFF
>NA|15|NA|TRBJ2-7|TRBV7-2
TGTGCCAGCAGCTTTAGTACAGGGTCGGTCTACGAGCAGTACTTC
CASSFSTGSVYEQYF
>NA|12|NA|TRBJ2-1|TRBV29-1
TGCAGCGTTGAAGCCGTGTCGGATGAGCAGTTCTTC
CSVEAVSDEQFF
>NA|13|NA|TRBJ1-1|TRBV9
TGTGCCAGCAGCGTAGACGTGAACACTGAAGCTTTCTTT
CASSVDVNTEAFF
>NA|16|NA|TRBJ1-2|TRBV4-3
TGCGCCAGCAGCCAAGAGACCGGGCCCCAGGGGCGGCTACACACCTTC
CASSQETGPQGRLHTF
>TRBD2|19|NA|TRBJ2-7|TRBV7-3
TGTGCCAGCAGCCCAAAGGCTAGCGGGAGGGCCAGGAGGCCCTACGAGCAGTACTTC
CASSPKASGRARRPYEQYF
>TRBD1|14|NA|TRBJ1-2|TRBV2
TGTGCCAGCAGTGTCATTGGACAGGGAGGTGGCTACACCTTC
CASSVIGQGGGYTF
>TRBD1|16|NA|TRBJ2-7|TRBV4-1
TGCGCCAGCAGCCAAGAAGGCAGGGGGCAGTACTACGAGCAGTACTTC
CASSQEGRGQYYEQYF
>TRBD2|15|NA|TRBJ2-3|TRBV7-2
TGTGCCAGCAGCTTCAAACTAGCGGGAGTAGATACGCAGTATTTT
CASSFKLAGVDTQYF
>NA|15|NA|TRBJ1-2|TRBV11-2
TGTGCCAGCAGCTTGACGGGACGCCCAGGTGATGGCTACACCTTC
CASSLTGRPGDGYTF
>TRBD1|15|NA|TRBJ1-6|TRBV3-1/TRBV3-2
TGTGCCAGCAGTTTAACAGGGGTAAGGAATTCACCCCTCCACTTT
CASSLTGVRNSPLHF
>NA|14|NA|TRBJ1-5|TRBV4-1
TGCGCCAGCAGCCAAAGCTATAGCAATCAGCCCCAGCATTTT
CASSQSYSNQPQHF
>TRBD2|16|NA|TRBJ2-5|TRBV19
TGTGCCAGTAAGGGTAGCGGGCTTGGAATCCAAGAGACCCAGTACTTC
CASKGSGLGIQETQYF
>TRBD1|13|NA|TRBJ2-5|TRBV7-9
TGTGCCAGCAGCACAGGGGGCTTGGAGACCCAGTACTTC
CASSTGGLETQYF
>TRBD1|16|NA|TRBJ2-7|TRBV11-3
TGTGCCAGCAGCCCAGGATTGGGACAGGGCTCCTACGAGCAGTACTTC
CASSPGLGQGSYEQYF
>NA|15|NA|TRBJ1-1|TRBV6-5
TGTGCCAGCTTAAGGGTCCGGACGCAAAACACTGAAGCTTTCTTT
CASLRVRTQNTEAFF
>TRBD1|14|NA|TRBJ1-4|TRBV6-5
TGTGCCAGCAGCCAGGACAGGGTAAATGAAAAACTGTTTTTT
CASSQDRVNEKLFF
>TRBD1|12|NA|TRBJ2-7|TRBV7-9
TGTGCCAGCAGCTTCGGACAGGCTGGGCAGTACTTC
CASSFGQAGQYF
>TRBD1|15|NA|TRBJ2-5|TRBV18
TGTGCCAGCTCAGTGGCGACAGGGGGTCAGGAGACCCAGTACTTC
CASSVATGGQETQYF
>TRBD2|15|NA|TRBJ2-1|TRBV28
TGTGCCAGCAGCCTTCCTTTGCGGGGGGGCAATGAGCAGTTCTTC
CASSLPLRGGNEQFF
>TRBD2|18|NA|TRBJ2-3|TRBV28
TGTGCCAGCAGTTTATCCTACCCTGGACTAGCGGGTGAAGATACGCAGTATTTT
CASSLSYPGLAGEDTQYF
>TRBD1|14|NA|TRBJ2-7|TRBV27
TGTGCCAGCAGTTTATGGGGACAGGGGGGCGAGCAGTACTTC
CASSLWGQGGEQYF
>NA|20|NA|TRBJ1-3|TRBV6-1
TGTGCCAGCAGTGCCGGGGCGGGGGGAATTACCAAGAGCTCTGGAAACACCATATATTTT
CASSAGAGGITKSSGNTIYF
>NA|15|NA|TRBJ1-3|TRBV2
TGTGCCAGCAGACCCCAGGGGACCTCTGGAAACACCATATATTTT
CASRPQGTSGNTIYF
>TRBD2|19|NA|TRBJ2-7|TRBV19
TGTGCCAGTAGTATATCGAATCCCCTGTTAGCGGGAGTCGGGAACGAGCAGTACTTC
CASSISNPLLAGVGNEQYF
>NA|13|NA|TRBJ1-4|TRBV7-9
TGTGCCAGCAGCTTAACAGAGGAAGAAAAACTGTTTTTT
CASSLTEEEKLFF
>NA|15|once|TRBJ1-3|TRBV6-5
TGTGCCAGCAGGCCGCCTGGGGGGCCTGGAAACACCATATATTTT
CASRPPGGPGNTIYF
>TRBD1|14|NA|TRBJ1-1|TRBV5-6
TGTGCCAGCAGCACCGGACAGGGGGGCACTGAAGCTTTCTTT
CASSTGQGGTEAFF
>NA|13|NA|TRBJ2-7|TRBV11-2
TGTGCCAGCAGACGGTCATGGGCCTACGAGCAGTACTTC
CASRRSWAYEQYF
>NA|15|NA|TRBJ1-6|TRBV5-8
TGTGCCAGCAGCTTAGGGCCAGGGTATAATTCACCCCTCCACTTT
CASSLGPGYNSPLHF
>NA|15|NA|TRBJ1-2|TRBV6-5
TGTGCCAGCAGACCTAGCCACGGGGTTAACTATGGCTACACCTTC
CASRPSHGVNYGYTF
>TRBD1|17|NA|TRBJ1-6|TRBV7-6
TGTGCCAGCAGCTTGACCAGGGGGCCCAGCGCTTATTCACCCCTCCACTTT
CASSLTRGPSAYSPLHF
>NA|16|NA|TRBJ1-2|TRBV5-1
TGCGCCAGCAGCCTATACGGACCACCTAAGAACTATGGCTACACCTTC
CASSLYGPPKNYGYTF
>TRBD2|16|once|TRBJ2-7|TRBV24-1
TGTGCCACCAGTGATCAAGGGACTAGCGGGAGTTACGAGCAGTACTTC
CATSDQGTSGSYEQYF
>NA|16|NA|TRBJ1-2|TRBV7-9
TGTGCCAGCAGCCCGGGACCTGTAACACCGGTCGATGGCTACACCTTC
CASSPGPVTPVDGYTF
>TRBD2|17|NA|TRBJ2-5|TRBV24-1
TGTGCCACCAGTGAAGGCCTGACTAGCGGACTCCAAGAGACCCAGTACTTC
CATSEGLTSGLQETQYF
>TRBD2|15|NA|TRBJ2-7|TRBV3-1/TRBV3-2
TGTGCCAGCAGCCCCCTCGGGGGGTCCTCCTACGAGCAGTACTTC
CASSPLGGSSYEQYF
>NA|14|NA|TRBJ2-3|TRBV4-1
TGCGCCAGCAGCCAAGATGGATTCATAGATACGCAGTATTTT
CASSQDGFIDTQYF
>NA|15|NA|TRBJ1-5|TRBV27
TGTGCCTCTCAGGGTGCGATTTATAGCAATCAGCCCCAGCATTTT
CASQGAIYSNQPQHF
>TRBD2|15|once|TRBJ2-7|TRBV5-1
TGCGCCAGCAGCTGGACTAGCGGGGGGTATTACGAGCAGTACTTC
CASSWTSGGYYEQYF
>NA|15|NA|TRBJ2-4|TRBV19
TGTGCCAGTAGTATCAGGTTCGGCAGGGAGAACATTCAGTACTTC
CASSIRFGRENIQYF
>NA|15|NA|TRBJ2-1|TRBV5-4
TGTGCCAGCAGCTTGGAGGTCCTCCCCTACAATGAGCAGTTCTTC
CASSLEVLPYNEQFF
>NA|16|NA|TRBJ1-6|TRBV3-1/TRBV3-2
TGTGCCAGCAGTCACGTAGGGGGGTCCTATAATTCACCCCTCCACTTT
CASSHVGGSYNSPLHF
>NA|14|NA|TRBJ2-7|TRBV28
TGTGCCAGCAGGGGGGGGCACAGGGGGGACGAGCAGTACTTC
CASRGGHRGDEQYF
>TRBD1|16|few|TRBJ2-7|TRBV5-1
TGCGCCAGCAGCCCCCACCCCGGGACAGGAGACTACGAGCAGTACTTC
CASSPHPGTGDYEQYF
>TRBD2|15|NA|TRBJ2-1|TRBV4-3
TGCGCCAGCAGCCTGGAGCGGGAGGGTAGGAATGAGCAGTTCTTC
CASSLEREGRNEQFF
>TRBD1|17|once|TRBJ2-5|TRBV11-2
TGTGCCAGCAGCCGTCGAGACAGGGGGAATTGGCAAGAGACCCAGTACTTC
CASSRRDRGNWQETQYF
>NA|15|NA|TRBJ2-3|TRBV29-1
TGCAGCGTCAGAGGGGCTTACTCGTACACAGATACGCAGTATTTT
CSVRGAYSYTDTQYF